The 24 T cell receptor beta chains below were found in one sample sequenced in a study of a mutant IDH1 vaccine in newly diagnosed glioma. Antigen specificity for these receptors is unknown. Time point reported: week 5, during vaccination. Vaccine doses each comprised 300 ug of mutant IDH1 20-mer peptide, with topical imiquimod. TCRdb's copy holds only in-frame clones and misses some; the assay was immunoSEQ multiplex PCR. The sample yields 37,000 or so clones, about 80% seen once. The sequencing here drew on PBMCs, taken from a glioma patient whose treatment included an IDH1 peptide vaccine. These receptor sequences come from a man aged 25 to 45 with glioma.

The CDR3 here is CASRQGYYNEQFF. CDR3 DNA sequence: TGTGCCAGCAGGCAGGGATACTACAATGAGCAGTTCTTC. This chain connects TRBV7-9 to TRBJ2-1, with D possibly matching TRBD1 (5 bases). This CDR3 contains 13 residues. Germline V CDR1 and CDR2: SEHNR, FQNEAQ (reference sequence). Trimming removed 6 bases from V and 3 bases from J, with 9 bases in between.

This clone has a single count. The V and J genes are TRBV4-3 and TRBJ1-2; no clear D gene. V gave up 1 base and J gave up 0 bases, with 12 bases separating them. CDR1 is LGHNA and CDR2 is YSLEER in the germline V gene. The CDR3 length is 16 residues. The CDR3 region has the DNA TGCGCCAGCAGCCAAGTCCAAATGCGAACTAACTATGGCTACACCTTC. Protein product: CASSQVQMRTNYGYTF.

This rearrangement joins TRBV4-1 to TRBJ1-1; D is possibly TRBD1 (5 bases). The CDR3 is 13 amino acids. CDR1 is MGHRA, CDR2 YSYEKL, per germline. The germline V and J ends were trimmed by 8 bases and 5 bases, with 15 bases remaining between them. The CDR3 bases are TGCGCCAGCGGCTCCCAGGGTGAGACTGAAGCTTTCTTT. Its protein product is CASGSQGETEAFF.

This chain links TRBV5-6 with TRBJ1-5; tentatively, D is TRBD1 (6 bases). CDR3 size: 16 residues. Trimming removed 2 bases from V and 2 bases from J, with 14 bases in between. Per the germline V gene, CDR1 is SGHDT and CDR2 is YYEEEE. CDR3: CASSLRGWVGNQPQHF. In DNA form, the CDR3 reads TGTGCCAGCAGCTTAAGGGGGTGGGTGGGCAATCAGCCCCAGCATTTT.

This rearrangement joins TRBV6-6 to TRBJ2-5; D is possibly TRBD2 (6 bases). From germline, CDR1 is MNHNY and CDR2 SVGAGI (reference sequence). Trimming stripped 2 bases from V and 2 bases from J, with 12 bases between. The CDR3 totals 15 residues. The CDR3 loop reads CASSYGGSEQETQYF. The CDR3 DNA reads TGTGCCAGCAGTTACGGGGGGTCGGAACAAGAGACCCAGTACTTC.

This CDR3 is CASKVRVSGANVLTF. The CDR3 bases are TGTGCCAGCAAGGTCCGGGTCTCTGGGGCCAACGTCCTGACTTTC. V is TRBV5-4 and J is TRBJ2-6; no clear D. This CDR3 is built from 15 residues. Trimming cost V 6 bases and J 0 bases, with 10 bases left between them. Germline-derived CDR1 and CDR2 are SGHNT and YYREEE (reference sequence).

The J gene is TRBJ2-1, the V gene TRBV5-1; TRBD2 is a possible D gene (5 bases). The CDR3 runs 17 residues. Germline CDR1 SGHRS, CDR2 YFSETQ. V lost 0 bases, J lost 3 bases, and 16 bases lay in between. DNA for the CDR3: TGCGCCAGCAGCTTGGGGTCTGGGAGCGGCGTCTACAATGAGCAGTTCTTC. It encodes CASSLGSGSGVYNEQFF.

This chain uses TRBV27 with TRBJ2-6, with D possibly TRBD1 on 5 matching bases. V lost 3 bases, J lost 4 bases, and 10 bases lay in between. CDR1 is MNHEY, CDR2 SMNVEV, per germline (reference sequence). The CDR3 is made up of 15 amino acids. CDR3 sequence (DNA): TGTGCCAGCAGTTTGGGGCATAACGGGGCCAACGTCCTGACTTTC. Its protein product is CASSLGHNGANVLTF.

The chain uses TRBV7-8 and TRBJ2-7; D gene uncertain. The V and J ends lost 5 bases and 0 bases respectively, with 11 bases between them. Germline V CDR1 and CDR2: SGHVS, FQNEAQ. The CDR3 is 14 amino acids. The CDR3, as DNA: TGTGCCAGCAGCCCCGGCCGCAGCTCCTACGAGCAGTACTTC. This sequence encodes CASSPGRSSYEQYF. Complete variable domain (other parts from reference TRBV7-8 and TRBJ2-7): GAGVSQSPRYKVAKRGQDVALRCDPISGHVSLFWYQQALGQGPEFLTYFQNEAQLDKSGLPSDRFFAERPEGSVSTLKIQRTQQEDSAVYLCASSPGRSSYEQYFGPGTRLTVT.

This chain joins TRBV5-1 and TRBJ2-7, with 11 bases aligning to TRBD2. The V gene's germline CDR1 is SGHRS and CDR2 YFSETQ. The CDR3 covers 16 residues. After removal of 3 bases from V and 1 base from J, the junction contained 6 bases not matched to a gene. The CDR3 loop is CASSSASGGLSYEQYF. The CDR3 region has the DNA TGCGCCAGCAGCTCTGCTAGCGGGGGGTTATCCTACGAGCAGTACTTC.

The chain employs TRBV20-1 and TRBJ2-5, with a weak D call TRBD1 (7 bases). Per germline, CDR1 DFQATT and CDR2 SNEGSKA (reference sequence). The ends were cut back, 5 bases at V and 5 bases at J, with 9 bases in the middle. This CDR3 is built from 11 residues. The CDR3 is CSAQGGETQYF. CDR3 coding DNA: TGCAGTGCTCAGGGGGGCGAGACCCAGTACTTC.

V is TRBV30 and J is TRBJ2-7; tentative D call: TRBD1 (5 bases). V was pared by 1 base and J by 4 bases, with 17 bases between. The CDR3 totals 15 residues. Germline CDR1 is GTSNPN and CDR2 is SVGIG (reference sequence). The CDR3 spells CAWSGHQGVGYEQYF. The CDR3 DNA sequence: TGTGCCTGGAGTGGACACCAGGGTGTAGGTTACGAGCAGTACTTC.

This sequence joins TRBV7-9 and TRBJ1-1; 7 bases match TRBD1. The CDR3 consists of 12 residues. With V trimmed by 5 bases and J by 5 bases, 2 bases remained unmatched. From germline, CDR1 is SEHNR and CDR2 FQNEAQ (reference sequence). The CDR3 loop is CASSPGGTEAFF. The CDR3 coding sequence is TGTGCCAGCAGCCCAGGGGGAACTGAAGCTTTCTTT.

This clone appeared a few times. J is TRBJ1-5 and V is TRBV4-1; D not certain. Trimming removed 4 bases from V and 3 bases from J, with 16 bases in between. The CDR3 covers 16 residues. CDR1 is MGHRA and CDR2 is YSYEKL in the germline V gene. The CDR3 protein is CASSLWTGVNNQPQHF. The DNA of the CDR3 is TGCGCCAGCAGCCTTTGGACGGGTGTTAACAATCAGCCCCAGCATTTT.

This clone was recorded once. The V and J genes are TRBV9 and TRBJ2-3; 7 bases agree with TRBD1. Germline CDR1 SGDLS, CDR2 YYNGEE. V shed 0 bases and J 4 bases; nucleotides not matched to a gene: 8. The CDR3 contains 16 residues. CDR3 sequence: CASSVVGQAGADTQYF. The CDR3 DNA reads as TGTGCCAGCAGCGTAGTTGGACAGGCGGGCGCAGATACGCAGTATTTT.

The chain uses TRBV4-1 and TRBJ2-3; the D gene is possibly TRBD1 (6 bases). The V gene lost 1 base and the J gene lost 4 bases, with 6 bases spanning the gap. This CDR3 is 13 amino acids long. Germline CDR1 and CDR2: MGHRA and YSYEKL. The CDR3 DNA follows: TGCGCCAGCAGCCAAGGGGGGCCAGATACGCAGTATTTT. Translated: CASSQGGPDTQYF.

The sample holds one count of this clone. This rearrangement joins TRBV10-3 to TRBJ1-5; unclear D gene. The V gene's germline CDR1 is ENHRY and CDR2 SYGVKD. There are 15 residues in the CDR3. V dropped 2 bases and J dropped 0 bases, with 8 bases sitting between them. This CDR3 is CAISEGVGSNQPQHF. The CDR3 DNA reads TGTGCCATCAGTGAGGGGGTGGGTAGCAATCAGCCCCAGCATTTT.

CDR3 region: CASSSLGQGREKLFF. The CDR3 DNA is TGTGCCAGCAGCTCTTTAGGACAGGGACGAGAAAAACTGTTTTTT. This chain connects TRBV5-6 to TRBJ1-4; 8 bases align to TRBD1. In germline, CDR1 is SGHDT, CDR2 YYEEEE. The CDR3 loop spans 15 amino acids. V shed 3 bases and J 8 bases; nucleotides not matched to a gene: 9. Supplemented by reference TRBV5-6 and TRBJ1-4, the full variable domain reads DAGVTQSPTHLIKTRGQQVTLRCSPKSGHDTVSWYQQALGQGPQFIFQYYEEEERQRGNFPDRFSGHQFPNYSSELNVNALLLGDSALYLCASSSLGQGREKLFFGSGTQLSVL.

The chain is built from TRBV19 and TRBJ1-4, with D unresolved. Trimming removed 7 bases from V and 5 bases from J, with 23 bases in between. CDR1 is LNHDA and CDR2 is SQIVND in the germline V gene (reference sequence). The CDR3 loop spans 17 amino acids. For the CDR3, the DNA is TGTGCCAGTAAAGGGCAGTCCGGAAAGGTGGCCAATGAAAAACTGTTTTTT. Amino acid sequence: CASKGQSGKVANEKLFF. The full variable domain, with the rest looked up from reference TRBV19 and TRBJ1-4, is DGGITQSPKYLFRKEGQNVTLSCEQNLNHDAMYWYRQDPGQGLRLIYYSQIVNDFQKGDIAEGYSVSREKKESFPLTVTSAQKNPTAFYLCASKGQSGKVANEKLFFGSGTQLSVL.

The rearrangement joins TRBV25-1 to TRBJ1-4; 8 nucleotides align to TRBD1. Germline trimming cut 3 bases from V and 8 bases from J; bases unmatched to any gene: 5. CDR3 size: 14 residues. Germline CDR1 reads MGHDK; CDR2 reads SYGVNS. CDR3 region: CASSDRGLGEKLFF. As DNA, the CDR3 is TGTGCCAGCAGTGACAGGGGGCTGGGGGAAAAACTGTTTTTT.

This chain connects TRBV5-5 to TRBJ1-1, with D hard to call. V gave up 0 bases and J gave up 4 bases, with 13 bases separating them. This CDR3 comprises 15 residues. CDR1 is SGHKS, CDR2 YYEKEE, per germline (reference sequence). CDR3 in DNA: TGTGCCAGCAGCTTGGGGCACGTCACCCTCACTGAAGCTTTCTTT. Its translation: CASSLGHVTLTEAFF.

The chain combines TRBV28 with TRBJ2-7, with TRBD1 matching 9 bases. CDR1 and CDR2 from the germline V gene are MDHEN and SYDVKM. V dropped 3 bases and J dropped 5; count of bases not matched to a gene: 8. The CDR3 spans 15 residues. CDR3 bases: TGTGCCAGCAGTTTCCCGGGGACAGGGATACACGAGCAGTACTTC. This encodes CASSFPGTGIHEQYF.

The genes are TRBV30 and TRBJ1-1, with no clear D. V was pared by 3 bases and J by 1 base, with 9 bases between. CDR3 length: 13 amino acids. CDR1 GTSNPN and CDR2 SVGIG come from the germline V gene (reference sequence). CDR3 DNA sequence: TGTGCCTGGAGAAAAACCGGGAACACTGAAGCTTTCTTT. Translating it yields CAWRKTGNTEAFF.

V is TRBV27 and J is TRBJ2-7, with D perhaps TRBD1 (6 bases). The germline V gene encodes CDR1 MNHEY and CDR2 SMNVEV (reference sequence). The length of the CDR3 is 12 residues. Deletions cut 7 bases from V and 5 bases from J, with 12 bases between. CDR3: CASTTGFDEQYF. The DNA of the CDR3 is TGTGCCAGCACAACAGGGTTTGACGAGCAGTACTTC.